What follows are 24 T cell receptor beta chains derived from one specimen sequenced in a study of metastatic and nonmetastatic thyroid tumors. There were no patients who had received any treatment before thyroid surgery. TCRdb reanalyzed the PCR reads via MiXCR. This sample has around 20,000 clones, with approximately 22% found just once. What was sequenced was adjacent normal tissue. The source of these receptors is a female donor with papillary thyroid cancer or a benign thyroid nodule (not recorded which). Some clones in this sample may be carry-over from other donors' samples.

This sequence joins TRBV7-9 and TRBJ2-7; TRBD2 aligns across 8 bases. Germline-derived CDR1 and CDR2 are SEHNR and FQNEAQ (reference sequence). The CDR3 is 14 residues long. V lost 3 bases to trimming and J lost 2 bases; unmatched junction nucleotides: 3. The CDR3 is CASSFGTSPYEQYF. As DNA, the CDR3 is TGTGCCAGCAGCTTCGGGACTAGTCCCTACGAGCAGTACTTC.

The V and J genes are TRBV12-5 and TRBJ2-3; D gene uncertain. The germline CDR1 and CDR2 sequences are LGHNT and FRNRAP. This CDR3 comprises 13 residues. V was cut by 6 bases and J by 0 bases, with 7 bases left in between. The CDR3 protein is CASGETSTDTQYF. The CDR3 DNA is TGTGCTAGTGGGGAAACAAGCACAGATACGCAGTATTTT. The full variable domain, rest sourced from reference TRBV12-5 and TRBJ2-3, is DARVTQTPRHKVTEMGQEVTMRCQPILGHNTVFWYRQTMMQGLELLAYFRNRAPLDDSGMPKDRFSAEMPDATLATLKIQPSEPRDSAVYFCASGETSTDTQYFGPGTRLTVL.

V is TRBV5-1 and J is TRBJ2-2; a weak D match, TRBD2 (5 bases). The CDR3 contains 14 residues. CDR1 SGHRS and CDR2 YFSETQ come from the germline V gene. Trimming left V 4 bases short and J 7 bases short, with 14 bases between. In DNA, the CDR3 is TGCGCCAGCAGCCCGCAGGCTGGACTCGGGGAGCTGTTTTTT. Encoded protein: CASSPQAGLGELFF.

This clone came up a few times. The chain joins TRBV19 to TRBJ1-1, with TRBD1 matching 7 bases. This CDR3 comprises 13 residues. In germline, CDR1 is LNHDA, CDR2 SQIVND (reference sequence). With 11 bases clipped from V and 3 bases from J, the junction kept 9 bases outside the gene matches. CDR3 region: CASKPGQHTEAFF. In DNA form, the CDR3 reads TGTGCCTCAAAGCCGGGACAGCACACTGAAGCTTTCTTT.

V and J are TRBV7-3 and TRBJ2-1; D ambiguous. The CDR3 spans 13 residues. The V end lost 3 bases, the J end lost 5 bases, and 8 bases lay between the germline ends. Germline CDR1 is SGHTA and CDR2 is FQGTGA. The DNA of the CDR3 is TGTGCCAGCAGCTTCTCAGCTAACAATGAGCAGTTCTTC. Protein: CASSFSANNEQFF.

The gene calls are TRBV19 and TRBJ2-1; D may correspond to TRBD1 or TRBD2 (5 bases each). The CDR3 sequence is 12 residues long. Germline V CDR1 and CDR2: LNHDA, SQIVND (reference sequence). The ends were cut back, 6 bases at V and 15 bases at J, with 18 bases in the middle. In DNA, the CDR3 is TGTGCCAGTAGCCCCGGGACCACTTTCCGGTTCTTC. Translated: CASSPGTTFRFF.

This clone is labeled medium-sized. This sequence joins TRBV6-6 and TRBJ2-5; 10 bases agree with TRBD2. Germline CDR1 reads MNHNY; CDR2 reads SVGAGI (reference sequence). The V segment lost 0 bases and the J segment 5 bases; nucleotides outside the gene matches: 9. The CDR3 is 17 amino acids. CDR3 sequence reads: CASSYSSRLAGDETQYF. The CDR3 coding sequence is TGTGCCAGCAGTTACTCTTCCCGGCTAGCGGGAGATGAGACCCAGTACTTC.

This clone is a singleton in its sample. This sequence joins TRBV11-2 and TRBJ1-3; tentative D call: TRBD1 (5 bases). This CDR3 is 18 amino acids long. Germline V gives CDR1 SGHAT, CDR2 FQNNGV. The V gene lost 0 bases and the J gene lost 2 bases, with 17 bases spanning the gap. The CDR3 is CASSLDGAGWGAGNTIYF. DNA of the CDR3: TGTGCCAGCAGCTTAGATGGGGCAGGGTGGGGTGCTGGAAACACCATATATTTT.

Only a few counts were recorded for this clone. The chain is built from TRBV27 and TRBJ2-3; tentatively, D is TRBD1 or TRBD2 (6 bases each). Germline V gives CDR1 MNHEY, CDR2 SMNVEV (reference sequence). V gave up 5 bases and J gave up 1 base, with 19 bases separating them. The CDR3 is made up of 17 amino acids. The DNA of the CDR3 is TGTGCCAGCAGTCCCCTTGTCCGGGGGCGCGGCACAGATACGCAGTATTTT. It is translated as CASSPLVRGRGTDTQYF.

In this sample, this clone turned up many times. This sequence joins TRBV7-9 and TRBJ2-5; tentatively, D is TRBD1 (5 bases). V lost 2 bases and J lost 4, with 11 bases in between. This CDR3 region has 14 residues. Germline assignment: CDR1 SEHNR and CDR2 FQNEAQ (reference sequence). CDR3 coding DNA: TGTGCCAGCAGCTTAAGGGGCCTCGGAGAGACCCAGTACTTC. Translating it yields CASSLRGLGETQYF.

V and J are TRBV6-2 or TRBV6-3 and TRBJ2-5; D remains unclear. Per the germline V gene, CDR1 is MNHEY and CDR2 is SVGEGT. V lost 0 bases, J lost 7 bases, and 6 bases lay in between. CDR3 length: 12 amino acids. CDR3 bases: TGTGCCAGCAGTTACTCGATCTGGACCCAGTACTTC. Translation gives CASSYSIWTQYF.

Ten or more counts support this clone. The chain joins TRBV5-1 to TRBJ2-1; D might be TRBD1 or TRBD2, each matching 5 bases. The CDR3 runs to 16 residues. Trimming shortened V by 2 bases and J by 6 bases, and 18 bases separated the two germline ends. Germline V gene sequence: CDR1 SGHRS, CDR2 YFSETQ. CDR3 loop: CASSLEQVARSNEQFF. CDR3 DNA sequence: TGCGCCAGCAGCTTAGAACAGGTAGCGCGATCCAATGAGCAGTTCTTC.

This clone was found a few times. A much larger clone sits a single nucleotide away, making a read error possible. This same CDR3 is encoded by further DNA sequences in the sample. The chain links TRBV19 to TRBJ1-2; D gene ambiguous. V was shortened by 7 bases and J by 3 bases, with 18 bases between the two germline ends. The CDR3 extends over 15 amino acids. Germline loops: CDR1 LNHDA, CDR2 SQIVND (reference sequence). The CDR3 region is CASIPQPGRDYGYTF. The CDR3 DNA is TGTGCCAGTATCCCCCAACCTGGACGGGACTATGGCTACACCTTC.

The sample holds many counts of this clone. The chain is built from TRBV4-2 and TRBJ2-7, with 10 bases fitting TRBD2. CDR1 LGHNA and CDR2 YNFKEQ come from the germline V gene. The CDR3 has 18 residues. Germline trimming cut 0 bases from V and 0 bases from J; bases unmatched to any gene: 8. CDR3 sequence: CASSQDPRTSGSSYEQYF. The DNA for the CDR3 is TGTGCCAGCAGCCAAGACCCCAGGACTAGCGGCAGCTCCTACGAGCAGTACTTC.

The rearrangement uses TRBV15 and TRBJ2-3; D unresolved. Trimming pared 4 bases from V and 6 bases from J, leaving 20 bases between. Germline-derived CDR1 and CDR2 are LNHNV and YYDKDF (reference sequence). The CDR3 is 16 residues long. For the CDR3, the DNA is TGTGCCACCAGCATAGATCGCGTGTCCCGCGCGGATACGCAGTATTTT. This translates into CATSIDRVSRADTQYF.

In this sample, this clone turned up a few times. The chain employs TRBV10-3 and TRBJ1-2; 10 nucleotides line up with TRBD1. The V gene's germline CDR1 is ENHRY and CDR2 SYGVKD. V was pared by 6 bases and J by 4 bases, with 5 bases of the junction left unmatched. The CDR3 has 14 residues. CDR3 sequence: CAIRGQGRAYGYTF. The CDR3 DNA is TGTGCCATCAGGGGACAGGGGAGGGCCTATGGCTACACCTTC.

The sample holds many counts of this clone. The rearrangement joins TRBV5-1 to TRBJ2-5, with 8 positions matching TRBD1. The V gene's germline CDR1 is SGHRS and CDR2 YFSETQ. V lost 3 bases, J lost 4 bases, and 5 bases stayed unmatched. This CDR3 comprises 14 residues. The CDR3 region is CASSSTGGGETQYF. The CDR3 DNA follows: TGCGCCAGCAGCTCAACAGGGGGAGGAGAGACCCAGTACTTC.

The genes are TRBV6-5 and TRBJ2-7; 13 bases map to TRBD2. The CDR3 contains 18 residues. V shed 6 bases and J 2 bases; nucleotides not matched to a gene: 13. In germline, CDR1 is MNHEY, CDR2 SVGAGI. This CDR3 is CASRTIGGTSGETYEQYF. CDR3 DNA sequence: TGTGCCAGCAGGACGATCGGGGGGACTAGCGGGGAGACCTACGAGCAGTACTTC.

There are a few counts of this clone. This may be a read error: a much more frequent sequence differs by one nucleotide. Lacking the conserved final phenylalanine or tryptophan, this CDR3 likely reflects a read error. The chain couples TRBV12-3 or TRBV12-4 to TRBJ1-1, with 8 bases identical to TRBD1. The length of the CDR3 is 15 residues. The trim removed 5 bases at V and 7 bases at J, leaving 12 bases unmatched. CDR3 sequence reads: CASSPRTGSPFEAFS. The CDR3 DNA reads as TGTGCCAGCAGTCCCCGGACAGGGTCTCCCTTTGAAGCTTTCTCT.

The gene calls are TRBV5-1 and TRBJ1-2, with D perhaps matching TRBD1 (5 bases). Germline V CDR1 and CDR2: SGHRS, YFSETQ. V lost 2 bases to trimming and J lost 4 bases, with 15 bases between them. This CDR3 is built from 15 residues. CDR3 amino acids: CASSLIGGSLYGYTF. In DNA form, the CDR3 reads TGCGCCAGCAGCTTAATCGGGGGGTCCCTCTATGGCTACACCTTC.

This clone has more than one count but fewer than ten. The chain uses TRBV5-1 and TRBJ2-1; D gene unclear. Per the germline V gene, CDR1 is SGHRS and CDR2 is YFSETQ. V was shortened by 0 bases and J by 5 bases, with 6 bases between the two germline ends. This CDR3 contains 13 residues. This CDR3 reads CASSLEVNNEQFF. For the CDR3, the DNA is TGCGCCAGCAGCTTGGAAGTCAACAATGAGCAGTTCTTC.

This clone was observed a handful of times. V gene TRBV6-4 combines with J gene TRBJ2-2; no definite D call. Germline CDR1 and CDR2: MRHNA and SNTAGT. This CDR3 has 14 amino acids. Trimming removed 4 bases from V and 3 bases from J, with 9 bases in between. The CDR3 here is CASSGIPDTGELFF. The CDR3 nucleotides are TGTGCCAGCAGTGGTATACCTGACACCGGGGAGCTGTTTTTT.

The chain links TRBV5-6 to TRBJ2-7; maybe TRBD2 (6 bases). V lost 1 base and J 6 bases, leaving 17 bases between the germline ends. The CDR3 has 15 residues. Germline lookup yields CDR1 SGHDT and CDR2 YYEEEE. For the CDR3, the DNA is TGTGCCAGCAGCTTGTCAGCGGGTGGTAAAGGCGAGCAGTACTTC. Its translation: CASSLSAGGKGEQYF.

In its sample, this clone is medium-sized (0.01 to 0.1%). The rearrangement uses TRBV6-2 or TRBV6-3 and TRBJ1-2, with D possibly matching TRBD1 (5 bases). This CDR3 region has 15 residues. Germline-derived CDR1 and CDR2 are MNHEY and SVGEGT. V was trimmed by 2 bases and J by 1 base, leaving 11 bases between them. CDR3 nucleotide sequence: TGTGCCAGCAGTTACCAGGGCGTAATTAACTATGGCTACACCTTC. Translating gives CASSYQGVINYGYTF.